The sequence of this T cell receptor (beta chain) was determined in a study of T cells in Graves' hyperthyroidism and ophthalmopathy. The CDR3 regions of TCR beta were amplified from RNA transcripts. Using the HTBI primer set, a first-round RT-PCR was run on the TCR CDR3. From the multiplex PCR reads, TCRdb called clonotypes with MiXCR, one entry per CDR3 protein. The sample has roughly 420,000 distinct CDR3 sequences; 15% to 19% are singletons. The CDR3 is 15 residues long. Between the trimmed V and J ends, which lost 2 bases and 5 bases, there was a span of 13 bases. Germline values: CDR1 DFQATT, CDR2 SNEGSKA (reference sequence). This clonotype was seen ten or more times. Investigators excluded patients with uncontrolled infection, other autoimmune disease, pregnancy or lactation.

This sequence joins TRBV20-1 and TRBJ1-6, with D perhaps TRBD1 (6 bases). The material sequenced was blood. This clonotype originated in a woman between 18 and 30 years old with Graves' hyperthyroidism. The CDR3: CSARKQGVDNSPLHF. The CDR3 bases are TGCAGTGCTAGAAAACAGGGTGTAGATAATTCACCCCTCCACTTT.